These 3 T cell receptor beta chains share one sample of origin, sequenced in a study of Ad26.COV2.S vaccination and SARS-CoV-2 variants. The assay was immunoSEQ multiplex PCR, and TCRdb's table has in-frame clones only and misses some. The table lists roughly 180,000 clones, 70% to 90% of them singletons. The input for sequencing was peripheral blood, taken after recovery from COVID-19. Receptors originate from a human donor who had recovered from COVID-19.

The V and J genes are TRBV9 and TRBJ2-3; no clear D gene. V lost 6 bases and J 9 bases, leaving 20 bases between the germline ends. The CDR3 is 14 amino acids. Looked up from germline, CDR1 is SGDLS and CDR2 is YYNGEE. DNA of the CDR3: TGTGCCAGCATTCCCCAACCCCTGCAAGGGACGCAGTATTTT. Protein product: CASIPQPLQGTQYF. The full variable domain, in which reference TRBV9 and TRBJ2-3 provide the parts outside the CDR3, is DSGVTQTPKHLITATGQRVTLRCSPRSGDLSVYWYQQSLDQGLQFLIQYYNGEERAKGNILERFSAQQFPDLHSELNLSSLELGDSALYFCASIPQPLQGTQYFGPGTRLTVL.

This clone has more than one count but fewer than ten. This rearrangement joins TRBV6-5 to TRBJ2-5, with a weak D call TRBD1 (6 bases). In germline, CDR1 is MNHEY, CDR2 SVGAGI. The CDR3 covers 13 residues. The V and J ends lost 6 bases and 5 bases respectively, with 13 bases between them. The CDR3 DNA follows: TGTGCCAGCAGCTATAGGGGGATGGAGACCCAGTACTTC. Its translation: CASSYRGMETQYF.

The rearrangement uses TRBV18 and TRBJ1-3; D remains ambiguous. V dropped 1 base and J dropped 0 bases, with 4 bases sitting between them. The CDR3 runs 14 residues. Germline-derived CDR1 and CDR2 are KGHSH and LQKENI. For the CDR3, the DNA is TGTGCCAGCTCACCACAGAGCTCTGGAAACACCATATATTTT. Protein sequence: CASSPQSSGNTIYF.